This T cell receptor (beta chain) was documented in a study of blood T cell repertoires in COVID-19. Per the original data handling: Amplification of reference gene primers provided the estimated nucleated cell counts. Assay used: immunoSEQ multiplex PCR; TCRdb lists only in-frame clones, some missing. V and J calls and clone size are copied from that table; D and trimming were computed from the DNA. The sample carries 350,000 to 400,000 clones, more than 75% recorded once. Germline trimming cut 5 bases from V and 6 bases from J; bases unmatched to any gene: 11. This CDR3 has 16 residues. Germline loops: CDR1 SGHNT, CDR2 YENEEA.

The chain combines TRBV11-3 with TRBJ2-1; 9 bases are shared with TRBD1. The TCR originated in a woman between 18 and 30 years old who had recovered from COVID-19. Sequencing was performed on PBMCs or T cells enriched from blood (not recorded which). CDR3 bases: TGTGCCAGCAGCCTCTCCGGGACAGGGTTAGCCAATGAGCAGTTCTTC. It is translated as CASSLSGTGLANEQFF.